This is a list of T cell receptor beta chains from one sample in a study of CD8 T cells in ankylosing spondylitis. TCRdb re-called the 5' RACE reads with MiXCR, one entry per CDR3 protein. The table records hundreds of thousands of distinct CDR3 sequences, 25% to 30% of them present only once. The sequenced sample was blood, either unsorted or a sorted T cell fraction (not recorded which). These receptors all stem from a male donor with ankylosing spondylitis. Each CDR3 is given with its conserved first and last residue. The D gene is left open where the match is weak. Some rows have no size entry. The others give once, few or many, or a class for an expanded clone.

v_gene	abundance	d_gene	j_gene	CDR3nt	CDR3aa
TRBV5-1	few	TRBD1	TRBJ1-2	TGCGCCAGCAGCATGGGACAGGCCTCGACTTATGGCTACACCTTC	CASSMGQASTYGYTF
TRBV20-1	NA	NA	TRBJ2-5	TGCAGTGCTAGAGGAGGGCTAGCCCAAGAGACCCAGTACTTC	CSARGGLAQETQYF
TRBV29-1	few	TRBD2	TRBJ2-3	TGCAGCGGCCGACTAGCGTCTACAGATACGCAGTATTTT	CSGRLASTDTQYF
TRBV7-6	many	TRBD2	TRBJ2-1	TGTGCCAGCAGCTTGCTCGGTAGCGGGAGACGCTATTCTTACAATGAGCAGTTCTTC	CASSLLGSGRRYSYNEQFF
TRBV24-1	NA	TRBD1	TRBJ2-3	TGTGCCACCAGTGGAGGAAAGGGGGCGATCATGGATACGCAGTATTTT	CATSGGKGAIMDTQYF
TRBV12-3/TRBV12-4	NA	NA	TRBJ1-1	TGTGCCAGCAGTACCGCGGGAGCACAAAGTCTGTCGGGAGCTTTCTTT	CASSTAGAQSLSGAFF
TRBV29-1	few	NA	TRBJ2-3	TGCAGCGTTGCTTATGGGCGGGACCCCGGGACAGATACGCAGTATTTT	CSVAYGRDPGTDTQYF
TRBV12-3/TRBV12-4	NA	NA	TRBJ2-5	TGTGCCAGCAGTTGGGAAGCGGAGACCCAGTACTTC	CASSWEAETQYF
TRBV12-3/TRBV12-4	once	NA	TRBJ1-5	TGTGCCAGCAGCCTGCGCCCGGGATTCCAGCATTTT	CASSLRPGFQHF
TRBV5-1	NA	NA	TRBJ2-7	TGCGCCAGCAGCTTGGCCTTGGACCGCGACGAGCAGTACTTC	CASSLALDRDEQYF
TRBV3-1	NA	TRBD2	TRBJ2-7	TGTGCCAGCAGCCAAGATCAACGGACTAGCGGGACCGAGCAGTACTTC	CASSQDQRTSGTEQYF
TRBV24-1	few	NA	TRBJ1-5	TGTGCCACCAGTGATTTCGGACAGAATCAGCCCCAGCATTTT	CATSDFGQNQPQHF
TRBV7-2	few	NA	TRBJ1-1	TGTGCCAGCAGCCCTCAGGGAGAGGACCTTGAGGCTTTCTTT	CASSPQGEDLEAFF
TRBV7-9	few	TRBD1	TRBJ2-7	TGTGCCAGCAGCTTAGCGACAGGGACCGGGCAGTACTTC	CASSLATGTGQYF
TRBV20-1	NA	NA	TRBJ2-7	TGCAGTGCTGGGGAACAGAATACCTACGAGCAGTACTTC	CSAGEQNTYEQYF
TRBV11-1	NA	TRBD1	TRBJ1-2	TGTGCCAGCAGCTTAGATGGAGTGACAGGGCTTGGCTACACCTTC	CASSLDGVTGLGYTF
TRBV28	few	NA	TRBJ1-2	TGTGCCAGCAGTTTGGAATATGGCTACACCTTC	CASSLEYGYTF
TRBV7-9	NA	TRBD1	TRBJ1-1	TGTGCCAGCAGCTTAGCGTCAGGGGGTAACACTGAAGCTTTCTTT	CASSLASGGNTEAFF
TRBV20-1	few	NA	TRBJ2-1	TGCAGTGCTAGCTATCCCCGATCGACCTCCTACAATGAGCAGTTCTTC	CSASYPRSTSYNEQFF
TRBV20-1	few	TRBD1	TRBJ2-1	TGCAGTGCTTCCGGGACAGGGAGGGTCGGTGAGCAGTTCTTC	CSASGTGRVGEQFF
TRBV20-1	few	NA	TRBJ2-3	TGCAGTGCCTGGGTGGGAGGCACAGATACGCAGTATTTT	CSAWVGGTDTQYF
TRBV20-1	NA	NA	TRBJ1-1	TGCAGTGCTGTTTACACAGAAGCTTTCTTT	CSAVYTEAFF
TRBV18	NA	TRBD1	TRBJ1-1	TGTGCCAGCTCACCGCGGGGACAGGCACTGGGAAGGAACACTGAAGCTTTCTTT	CASSPRGQALGRNTEAFF
TRBV15	few	NA	TRBJ2-3	TGTGCCACCAGCAGAGATGAATTGACAGATACGCAGTATTTT	CATSRDELTDTQYF
TRBV3-1	NA	NA	TRBJ1-3	TGTGCCAGCAGCCAAGGTGAGGGAGGATCTGGAAACACCATATATTTT	CASSQGEGGSGNTIYF
TRBV20-1	NA	NA	TRBJ2-1	TGCAGTGCTAGCGTAGATTACAATGAGCAGTTCTTC	CSASVDYNEQFF
TRBV7-8	NA	NA	TRBJ1-1	TGTGCCAGCAGCTTAGTTGAAGAGAGCACTGAAGCTTTCTTT	CASSLVEESTEAFF
TRBV12-3/TRBV12-4	NA	NA	TRBJ2-7	TGTGCCAGCAGCCCGGGATCATACTACGAGCAGTACTTC	CASSPGSYYEQYF
TRBV3-1	NA	NA	TRBJ2-2	TGTGCCAGCAGCCAAGATATTCCTCCGAACACCGGGGAGCTGTTTTTT	CASSQDIPPNTGELFF
TRBV24-1	many	TRBD1	TRBJ2-1	TGTGCCACCAGTGAGACAGGGAGCTCCTACAATGAGCAGTTCTTC	CATSETGSSYNEQFF
TRBV5-1	once	NA	TRBJ2-5	TGCGCCAGCCGTGACAGGACCCAAGAGACCCAGTACTTC	CASRDRTQETQYF
TRBV28	few	NA	TRBJ1-4	TGTGCCAGCAGTCCGCAGGGCTTCGTGGGTGAAAAACTGTTTTTT	CASSPQGFVGEKLFF
TRBV3-1	NA	NA	TRBJ2-5	TGTGCCACCGGCGGAGCGTACCAAGAGACCCAGTACTTC	CATGGAYQETQYF
TRBV9	NA	NA	TRBJ2-3	TGTGCCAGCAGCGTAGTAGGTGGGGCGGGCACAGATACGCAGTATTTT	CASSVVGGAGTDTQYF
TRBV20-1	few	TRBD1	TRBJ2-7	TGCAGTGCTAGAGATCCACGGGGGACAGGTATGGAGCAGTACTTC	CSARDPRGTGMEQYF
TRBV12-3/TRBV12-4	NA	NA	TRBJ1-1	TGTGCCAGCAGTTTTGGTGGGGGACGGAACACTGAAGCTTTCTTT	CASSFGGGRNTEAFF
TRBV30	few	TRBD1	TRBJ1-1	TGTGCCTGGACCCGAACAGGGGCCACTGAAGCTTTCTTT	CAWTRTGATEAFF
TRBV6-2/TRBV6-3	few	NA	TRBJ2-1	TGTGCCAGCAGTTGGGCCAATGAGCAGTTCTTC	CASSWANEQFF
TRBV3-1	NA	NA	TRBJ2-1	TGTGCCAGCAGCATAATTCATGAGCAGTTCTTC	CASSIIHEQFF
TRBV20-1	NA	TRBD1	TRBJ1-5	TGCAGTGCTACCGGGACAGGGGGCGGAGGTCAGCCCCAGCATTTT	CSATGTGGGGQPQHF
TRBV5-4	NA	NA	TRBJ1-5	TGTGCCAGCTCGGGGGGCAAGCAGAACAATCAGCCCCAGCATTTT	CASSGGKQNNQPQHF
TRBV6-1	few	NA	TRBJ1-5	TGTGCCAGCAGTGGTCAGTACAGGAGCTGGGGGGGCAATCAGCCCCAGCATTTT	CASSGQYRSWGGNQPQHF
TRBV2	NA	NA	TRBJ2-3	TGTGCCAGCAGTAAAACCGGGCCCTCCGAAGGGATGGATACGCAGTATTTT	CASSKTGPSEGMDTQYF
TRBV5-1	NA	TRBD2	TRBJ2-1	TGCGCCAGCAGCGGGGGAGAAAGGGAGGGCCAGCTCTTC	CASSGGEREGQLF
TRBV10-3	NA	NA	TRBJ1-4	TGTGCCATCAGTGAGGCTAATGAAAAACTGTTTTTT	CAISEANEKLFF
TRBV7-9	few	NA	TRBJ2-7	TGTGCCAGCAGCCCCGAGGGGGGCCAAGTATTC	CASSPEGGQVF
TRBV5-1	NA	NA	TRBJ1-1	TGCGCCAGCAGCTTGGTAGCCCCGGTGTCGGGGGCGAACACTGAAGCTTTCTTT	CASSLVAPVSGANTEAFF
TRBV5-1	NA	TRBD2	TRBJ2-3	TGCGCCAGCAGCTTGCGGACTAGCGGGGATACGCAGTATTTT	CASSLRTSGDTQYF
TRBV7-2	few	TRBD2	TRBJ2-3	TGTGCCAGCAGTCTAGCGGGAGTCAGCACAGATACGCAGTATTTT	CASSLAGVSTDTQYF
TRBV5-5	NA	NA	TRBJ1-6	TGTGCCAGCAGCTTCAGGGACGGCTACTATAATTCACCCCTCCACTTT	CASSFRDGYYNSPLHF